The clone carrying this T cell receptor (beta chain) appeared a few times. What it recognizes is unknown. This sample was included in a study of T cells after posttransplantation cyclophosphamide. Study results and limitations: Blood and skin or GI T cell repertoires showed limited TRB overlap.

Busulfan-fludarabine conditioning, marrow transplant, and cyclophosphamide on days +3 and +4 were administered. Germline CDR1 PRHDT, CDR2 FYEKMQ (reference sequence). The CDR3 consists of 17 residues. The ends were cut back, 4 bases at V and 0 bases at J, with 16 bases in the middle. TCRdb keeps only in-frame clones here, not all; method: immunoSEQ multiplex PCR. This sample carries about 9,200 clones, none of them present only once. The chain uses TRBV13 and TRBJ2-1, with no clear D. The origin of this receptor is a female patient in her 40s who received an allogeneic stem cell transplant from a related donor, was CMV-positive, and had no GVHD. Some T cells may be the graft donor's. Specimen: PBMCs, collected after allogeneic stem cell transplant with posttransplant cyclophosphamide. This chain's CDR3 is CASSYPTVAGSYNEQFF. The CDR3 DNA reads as TGTGCCAGCAGCTACCCCACGGTAGCTGGCTCCTACAATGAGCAGTTCTTC.